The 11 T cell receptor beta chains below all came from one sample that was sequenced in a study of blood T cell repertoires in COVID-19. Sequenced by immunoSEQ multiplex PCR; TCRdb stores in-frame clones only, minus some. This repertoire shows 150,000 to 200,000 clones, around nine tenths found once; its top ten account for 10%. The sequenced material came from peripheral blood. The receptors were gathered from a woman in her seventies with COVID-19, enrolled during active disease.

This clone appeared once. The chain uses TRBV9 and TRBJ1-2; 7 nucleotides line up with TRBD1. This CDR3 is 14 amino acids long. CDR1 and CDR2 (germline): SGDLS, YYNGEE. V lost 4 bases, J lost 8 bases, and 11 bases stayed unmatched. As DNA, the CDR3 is TGTGCCAGCAGCACCCGGACAGGTCTCGGGGGCTACACCTTC. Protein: CASSTRTGLGGYTF.

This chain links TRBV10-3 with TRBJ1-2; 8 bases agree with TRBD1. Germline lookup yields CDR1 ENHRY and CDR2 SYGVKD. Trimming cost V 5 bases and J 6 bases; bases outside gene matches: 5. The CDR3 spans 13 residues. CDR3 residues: CAISLDRDHGYTF. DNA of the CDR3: TGTGCCATCAGTTTGGACAGGGATCATGGCTACACCTTC.

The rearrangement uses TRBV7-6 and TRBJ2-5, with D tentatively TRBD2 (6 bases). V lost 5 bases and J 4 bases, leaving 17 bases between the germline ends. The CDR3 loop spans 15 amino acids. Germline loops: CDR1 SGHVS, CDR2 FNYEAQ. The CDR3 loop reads CASSPRGSGGETQYF. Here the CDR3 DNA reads TGTGCCAGCAGCCCGCGGGGTAGCGGAGGAGAGACCCAGTACTTC.

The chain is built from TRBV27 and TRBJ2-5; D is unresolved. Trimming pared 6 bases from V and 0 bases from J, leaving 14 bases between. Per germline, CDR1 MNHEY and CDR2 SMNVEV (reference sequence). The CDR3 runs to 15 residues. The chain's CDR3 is CASSWASLYQETQYF. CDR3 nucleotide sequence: TGTGCCAGCAGCTGGGCCTCCTTGTACCAAGAGACCCAGTACTTC.

CDR3 sequence: CASSRQGEGSYEQYF. The CDR3 coding sequence is TGTGCCAGCAGTCGTCAGGGGGAAGGCTCCTACGAGCAGTACTTC. The J gene is TRBJ2-7, the V gene TRBV28; 7 bases map to TRBD1. Germline CDR1 reads MDHEN; CDR2 reads SYDVKM. The J segment lost 0 bases and the V segment lost 5 bases, leaving 7 bases of the junction unmatched. The CDR3 contains 15 residues.

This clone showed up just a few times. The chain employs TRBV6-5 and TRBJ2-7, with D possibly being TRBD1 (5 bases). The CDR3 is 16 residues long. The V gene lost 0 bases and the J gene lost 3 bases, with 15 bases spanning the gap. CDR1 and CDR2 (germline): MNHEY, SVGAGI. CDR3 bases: TGTGCCAGCAGTTACTCCCAGGGATCCCGCTACTACGAGCAGTACTTC. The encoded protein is CASSYSQGSRYYEQYF.

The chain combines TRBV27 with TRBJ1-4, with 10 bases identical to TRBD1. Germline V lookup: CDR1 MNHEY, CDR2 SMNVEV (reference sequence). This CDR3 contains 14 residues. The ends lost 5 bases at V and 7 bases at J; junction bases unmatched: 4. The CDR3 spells CASSGQGGFEKLFF. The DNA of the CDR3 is TGTGCCAGCAGTGGACAGGGGGGATTTGAAAAACTGTTTTTT.

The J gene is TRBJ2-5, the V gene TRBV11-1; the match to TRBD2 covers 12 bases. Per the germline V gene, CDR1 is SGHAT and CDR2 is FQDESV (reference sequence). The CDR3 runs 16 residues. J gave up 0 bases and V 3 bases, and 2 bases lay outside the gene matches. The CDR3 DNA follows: TGTGCCAGCAGCTTTCTAGCGGGGGGGTACCAAGAGACCCAGTACTTC. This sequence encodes CASSFLAGGYQETQYF.

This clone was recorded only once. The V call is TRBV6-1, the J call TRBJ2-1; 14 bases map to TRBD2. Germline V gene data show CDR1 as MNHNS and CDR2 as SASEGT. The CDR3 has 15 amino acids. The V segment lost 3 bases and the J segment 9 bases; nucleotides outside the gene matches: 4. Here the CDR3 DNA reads TGTGCCAGCAGTGACGGACTAGCGGGGGGAGGTGAGCAGTTCTTC. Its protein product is CASSDGLAGGGEQFF.

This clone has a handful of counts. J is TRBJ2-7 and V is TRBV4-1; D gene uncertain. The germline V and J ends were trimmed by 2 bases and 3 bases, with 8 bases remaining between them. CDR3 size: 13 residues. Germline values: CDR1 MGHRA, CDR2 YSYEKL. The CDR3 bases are TGCGCCAGCAGCCAATTCTTCGGCTACGAGCAGTACTTC. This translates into CASSQFFGYEQYF.

CDR3: CASSSGPRGANEKLFF. The CDR3, as DNA: TGTGCCAGCAGCTCCGGTCCCAGGGGAGCTAATGAAAAACTGTTTTTT. The genes are TRBV7-3 and TRBJ1-4; TRBD1 might be the D (6 bases). The CDR3 is made up of 16 amino acids. Trimming left V 4 bases short and J 3 bases short, with 15 bases between. The germline V gene has CDR1 SGHTA and CDR2 FQGTGA. Complete variable domain (other parts from reference TRBV7-3 and TRBJ1-4): GAGVSQTPSNKVTEKGKYVELRCDPISGHTALYWYRQSLGQGPEFLIYFQGTGAADDSGLPNDRFFAVRPEGSVSTLKIQRTERGDSAVYLCASSSGPRGANEKLFFGSGTQLSVL.